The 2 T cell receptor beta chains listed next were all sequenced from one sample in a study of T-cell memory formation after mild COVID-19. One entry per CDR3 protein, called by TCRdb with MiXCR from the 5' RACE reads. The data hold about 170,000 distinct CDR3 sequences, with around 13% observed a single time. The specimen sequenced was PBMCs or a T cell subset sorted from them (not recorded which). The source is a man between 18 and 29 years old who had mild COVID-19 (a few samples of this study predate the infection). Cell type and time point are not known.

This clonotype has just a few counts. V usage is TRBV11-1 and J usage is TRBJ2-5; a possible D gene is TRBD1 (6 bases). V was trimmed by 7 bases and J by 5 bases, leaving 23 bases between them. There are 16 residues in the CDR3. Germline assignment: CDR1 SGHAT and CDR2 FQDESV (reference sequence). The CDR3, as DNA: TGTGCCAGCACCCGAGGGGGAAACACTCGCACGGAGACCCAGTACTTC. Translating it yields CASTRGGNTRTETQYF.

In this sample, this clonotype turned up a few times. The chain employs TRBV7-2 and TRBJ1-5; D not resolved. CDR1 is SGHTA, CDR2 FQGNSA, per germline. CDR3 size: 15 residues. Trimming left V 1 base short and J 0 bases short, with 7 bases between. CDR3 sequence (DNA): TGTGCCAGCAGCTTAGTAACACCTAGCAATCAGCCCCAGCATTTT. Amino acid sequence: CASSLVTPSNQPQHF.